This entry lists 20 T cell receptor beta chains sequenced from one sample in a study of T cell clonotyping in hematopoietic cell transplantation. This table comes from immunoSEQ multiplex PCR, and its TCRdb copy is limited to in-frame clones, with some not included. This sample has 7,300 or so clones; 96% occur once, and the top ten carry roughly 0.47%. The sequencing used PBMCs, collected 30 days after allogeneic stem cell transplant. The source is a male patient aged 40-50 years who had an allogeneic stem cell transplant from a related donor, so the T cells may come from the graft donor. Some clones in this sample may be carry-over from other donors' samples.

The gene calls are TRBV30 and TRBJ2-6, with 9 nucleotides matching TRBD1. The CDR3 consists of 18 residues. The trim removed 0 bases at V and 0 bases at J, leaving 6 bases unmatched. Germline V gene data show CDR1 as GTSNPN and CDR2 as SVGIG (reference sequence). The DNA for the CDR3 is TGTGCCTGGAGTGTACCGGGACAGGGTCTCTCTGGGGCCAACGTCCTGACTTTC. Its protein is CAWSVPGQGLSGANVLTF.

The chain carries TRBV30 and TRBJ1-2; D may be TRBD1 (6 bases). Trimming left V 3 bases short and J 7 bases short, with 15 bases between. The germline V gene has CDR1 GTSNPN and CDR2 SVGIG (reference sequence). CDR3 length: 13 amino acids. The CDR3 nucleotides are TGTGCCTGGAGCATAGGGGGGGAAATTGGCTACACCTTC. Translation: CAWSIGGEIGYTF.

The chain combines TRBV11-2 with TRBJ2-7, with a possible D match to TRBD2 (5 bases). CDR1 is SGHAT, CDR2 FQNNGV, per germline. The CDR3 contains 17 residues. V dropped 1 base and J dropped 4 bases, with 20 bases sitting between them. The CDR3 nucleotides read TGTGCCAGCAGCTTAGGAGGGCTTGGGCAGGTTCTATACGAGCAGTACTTC. Amino acids: CASSLGGLGQVLYEQYF.

The chain uses TRBV2 and TRBJ2-3; 10 nucleotides match TRBD2. Germline assignment: CDR1 SNHLY and CDR2 FYNNEI. There are 17 residues in the CDR3. The ends lost 6 bases at V and 6 bases at J; junction bases unmatched: 15. The DNA for the CDR3 is TGTGCCAGCAGCTACACTTACAGCGGGAGGGCCATGGATACGCAGTATTTT. It codes for CASSYTYSGRAMDTQYF.

The chain recombines TRBV19 with TRBJ2-3; D not resolved. There are 14 residues in the CDR3. Trimming shortened V by 10 bases and J by 5 bases, and 19 bases separated the two germline ends. Per germline, CDR1 LNHDA and CDR2 SQIVND (reference sequence). The CDR3 nucleotides read TGTGCCACCACCCCGACTTCCGCACGAGATACGCAGTATTTT. Protein product: CATTPTSARDTQYF.

The chain carries TRBV6-1 and TRBJ1-5; 9 bases line up with TRBD1. After removal of 3 bases from V and 0 bases from J, the junction contained 3 bases not matched to a gene. The CDR3 consists of 16 residues. Per the germline V gene, CDR1 is MNHNS and CDR2 is SASEGT. CDR3 loop: CASSDTGGYSNQPQHF. The CDR3, as DNA: TGTGCCAGCAGTGACACAGGGGGCTATAGCAATCAGCCCCAGCATTTT.

To note about this clone: The sample holds other DNA sequences that translate to the same CDR3. V and J are TRBV11-2 and TRBJ2-6; no definite D call. Trimming cost V 0 bases and J 0 bases, with 3 bases left between them. In germline, CDR1 is SGHAT, CDR2 FQNNGV. The CDR3 has 15 residues. The CDR3 nucleotides read TGTGCCAGCAGCTTAGAAGGCTCTGGGGCCAACGTCCTGACTTTC. It codes for CASSLEGSGANVLTF.

The chain carries TRBV5-8 and TRBJ2-1, with D perhaps assigned TRBD1 or TRBD2 (5 bases each). The CDR3 has 16 amino acids. The V end lost 6 bases, the J end lost 7 bases, and 23 bases lay between the germline ends. The germline V gene encodes CDR1 SGHTS and CDR2 YDEGEE. The CDR3 loop reads CASTSLGGVDVNEQFF. The DNA for the CDR3 is TGTGCCAGCACGTCCCTTGGGGGAGTGGATGTGAATGAGCAGTTCTTC.

This clone has only one observation. CDR3 region: CASSRRAGGIYEQYF. CDR3 DNA: TGTGCCAGCAGCAGGAGGGCGGGGGGTATCTACGAGCAGTACTTC. The chain employs TRBV11-3 and TRBJ2-7; TRBD2 matches 8 bases. The CDR3 runs 15 residues. With 5 bases clipped from V and 3 bases from J, the junction kept 9 bases outside the gene matches. Germline assignment: CDR1 SGHNT and CDR2 YENEEA.

This chain joins TRBV19 and TRBJ1-1, with 8 nucleotides matching TRBD1. V was pared by 8 bases and J by 1 base, with 6 bases of the junction left unmatched. This CDR3 contains 14 residues. Germline-derived CDR1 and CDR2 are LNHDA and SQIVND (reference sequence). CDR3 loop: CASQARGPNTEAFF. The CDR3 DNA is TGTGCCAGTCAAGCCAGGGGGCCGAACACTGAAGCTTTCTTT.

In this sample, this clone turned up once. This chain joins TRBV7-9 and TRBJ1-2; possible D gene TRBD1, 6 bases. The germline V gene encodes CDR1 SEHNR and CDR2 FQNEAQ (reference sequence). V shed 5 bases and J shed 8 bases, with 15 bases lying between them. The CDR3 extends over 13 amino acids. The CDR3 reads CASSLTGITGYTF. The DNA of the CDR3 is TGTGCCAGCAGCCTGACAGGAATAACAGGCTACACCTTC.

The CDR3 sequence: CASSQGLRWQAGGELFF. In DNA, the CDR3 is TGCGCCAGCAGCCAAGGCCTAAGGTGGCAGGCGGGCGGGGAGCTGTTTTTT. V and J are TRBV4-3 and TRBJ2-2, with D possibly being TRBD2 (5 bases). The germline gives CDR1 LGHNA, CDR2 YSLEER. The V gene lost 1 base and the J gene lost 7 bases, with 19 bases spanning the gap. The CDR3 is made up of 17 amino acids.

The V call is TRBV25-1, the J call TRBJ1-2; D not certain. The CDR3 consists of 13 residues. Trimming removed 3 bases at V and 8 bases at J, with 13 bases between. CDR1 MGHDK and CDR2 SYGVNS come from the germline V gene. In nucleotides, the CDR3 is TGTGCCAGCAGTGAGGAAGGTCCCCTGGGCTACACCTTC. It codes for CASSEEGPLGYTF.

The J gene is TRBJ1-1, the V gene TRBV2; D is unresolved. This CDR3 is 14 amino acids long. V was clipped by 2 bases and J by 7 bases, with 14 bases between them. Germline V gene sequence: CDR1 SNHLY, CDR2 FYNNEI. CDR3 residues: CASSEMGSRGEAFF. As DNA, the CDR3 is TGTGCCAGCAGTGAAATGGGGTCCCGCGGTGAAGCTTTCTTT.

This chain links TRBV28 with TRBJ2-7, with 9 bases fitting TRBD1. The V and J ends lost 6 bases and 3 bases, in that order; junction bases with no gene match: 9. Germline CDR1 is MDHEN and CDR2 is SYDVKM. This CDR3 is 15 amino acids long. CDR3 coding DNA: TGTGCCAGCAGCTCCGCCTGGGACAGGGACTACGAGCAGTACTTC. It yields the protein CASSSAWDRDYEQYF.

The chain joins TRBV30 to TRBJ1-5; no reliable D call. This CDR3 contains 13 residues. The V and J ends lost 0 bases and 3 bases respectively, with 6 bases between them. Germline V gene lookup returns CDR1 GTSNPN and CDR2 SVGIG (reference sequence). The DNA for the CDR3 is TGTGCCTGGAGTGTATTGGTCAATCAGCCCCAGCATTTT. Protein: CAWSVLVNQPQHF.

V usage is TRBV30 and J usage is TRBJ2-6; D perhaps matches TRBD1 (6 bases). There are 15 residues in the CDR3. Germline CDR1 is GTSNPN and CDR2 is SVGIG (reference sequence). This CDR3 reads CAALGHNSGANVLTF. In DNA form, the CDR3 reads TGTGCGGCCCTGGGACACAACTCTGGGGCCAACGTCCTGACTTTC.

This clone came up once. The chain employs TRBV19 and TRBJ1-2, with D uncertain. This CDR3 comprises 12 residues. Germline CDR1 and CDR2: LNHDA and SQIVND (reference sequence). V gave up 3 bases and J gave up 7 bases, with 9 bases separating them. CDR3 residues: CASSIGGTGYTF. The CDR3 DNA reads as TGTGCCAGTAGTATCGGAGGAACTGGCTACACCTTC.

The CDR3 spells CASSKDRGPPLHF. CDR3 sequence (DNA): TGTGCCAGTAGTAAGGACAGGGGCCCACCCCTCCACTTT. V and J are TRBV19 and TRBJ1-6, with 9 bases fitting TRBD1. Germline loops: CDR1 LNHDA, CDR2 SQIVND (reference sequence). The V and J ends lost 4 bases and 11 bases, in that order; junction bases with no gene match: 3. This CDR3 is 13 amino acids long.

This clone showed up just once. In DNA, the CDR3 is TGCGCCAGCAGCCAAGATCCTAGAGCGGGGGGGAAAAACATTCAGTACTTC. The encoded protein is CASSQDPRAGGKNIQYF. The genes are TRBV4-1 and TRBJ2-4; 10 nucleotides match TRBD2. Germline assignment: CDR1 MGHRA and CDR2 YSYEKL. This CDR3 is 17 amino acids long. The ends lost 0 bases at V and 4 bases at J; junction bases unmatched: 6.